This T cell receptor beta chain was recorded in a study of blood T cell repertoires in COVID-19. About the study: Nucleic acid was either cDNA or gDNA, and it came from T cells, B-cell-depleted T cells, or PBMCs.

Method: immunoSEQ multiplex PCR; TCRdb's copy keeps in-frame clones and lacks some. This sample has under 250,000 clones; approximately 87% occur once, and the top ten carry approximately 2.6%. Germline-derived CDR1 and CDR2 are MNHEY and SMNVEV (reference sequence). Trimming took 3 bases from V and 3 from J, leaving 9 bases between them. This CDR3 has 14 residues. This rearrangement joins TRBV27 to TRBJ1-5, with D perhaps TRBD1 (5 bases). The TCR was taken from a woman aged 70 to 79 with active or convalescent COVID-19. Sequenced material: peripheral blood. The CDR3 DNA sequence: TGTGCCAGCAGTTTTGGGGCAGACAATCAGCCCCAGCATTTT. It codes for CASSFGADNQPQHF.